This T cell receptor (beta chain) was observed in a study of T cells after yellow fever vaccination. Regarding the study as a whole: Most primary-vaccination clones recurred post-booster (roughly 96% CD4, just over 85% CD8).

As concerns this clonotype: Its antigen remains unknown.

TCRdb redid the calling of the 5' RACE reads with MiXCR, one entry per CDR3 protein. This repertoire shows 230,000 or so distinct CDR3 sequences, 5.5% to 8.5% found once; its top ten account for roughly 1%. The CDR3 has 17 residues. Germline V gene sequence: CDR1 SEHNR, CDR2 FQNEAQ (reference sequence). Germline trimming cut 3 bases from V and 4 bases from J; bases unmatched to any gene: 5. The gene calls are TRBV7-9 and TRBJ2-1; 14 nucleotides agree with TRBD2. This clonotype was obtained from a man aged 30 to 45 who received the YFV17D yellow fever vaccine. The sample here was CD4+ T cells sorted from PBMCs, taken on the day of the yellow fever booster vaccination. The CDR3 DNA is TGTGCCAGCAGCTTGGGACTAGCGGGAGACCTGTACAATGAGCAGTTCTTC. Its translation is CASSLGLAGDLYNEQFF. The full variable domain, completed using reference TRBV7-9 and TRBJ2-1, is DTGVSQNPRHKITKRGQNVTFRCDPISEHNRLYWYRQTLGQGPEFLTYFQNEAQLEKSRLLSDRFSAERPKGSFSTLEIQRTEQGDSAMYLCASSLGLAGDLYNEQFFGPGTRLTVL.